Shown below are 10 T cell receptor beta chains from a single sample sequenced in a study of CD8+ T cells in alopecia areata. Sequencing templates came from extracted RNA that was reverse transcribed into cDNA. Sequenced by immunoSEQ multiplex PCR; TCRdb stores in-frame clones only, minus some. The sample holds about 180,000 clones, 50% to 60% seen once. The sample was CD4+ T cells sorted from blood, taken at week 0. The origin of the receptors is a human donor with alopecia areata.

This CDR3 is CASSHGREASYEQYF. In DNA, the CDR3 is TGTGCCAGCAGCCACGGCAGGGAAGCATCCTACGAGCAGTACTTC. The rearrangement uses TRBV6-5 and TRBJ2-7, with D maybe TRBD1 (5 bases). The CDR3 contains 15 residues. V gave up 6 bases and J gave up 1 base, with 16 bases separating them. Per germline, CDR1 MNHEY and CDR2 SVGAGI.

The chain uses TRBV4-1 and TRBJ2-5; the D gene is possibly TRBD1 (6 bases). Trimming stripped 0 bases from V and 4 bases from J, with 18 bases between. The V gene's germline CDR1 is MGHRA and CDR2 YSYEKL. CDR3 length: 17 residues. CDR3 residues: CASSQDRARGFSETQYF. The CDR3 nucleotides are TGCGCCAGCAGCCAAGATAGGGCCAGGGGATTTTCAGAGACCCAGTACTTC.

V gene TRBV5-1 combines with J gene TRBJ1-2; 7 bases map to TRBD1. The CDR3 contains 14 residues. V lost 4 bases and J lost 4; bases outside the gene matches: 7. Germline V gene sequence: CDR1 SGHRS, CDR2 YFSETQ. The CDR3 sequence is CASSHDRVSYGYTF. In nucleotides, the CDR3 is TGCGCCAGCAGCCATGACAGGGTTAGCTATGGCTACACCTTC.

The rearrangement uses TRBV18 and TRBJ1-2, with a weak D call TRBD1 (5 bases). This CDR3 spans 16 amino acids. Germline assignment: CDR1 KGHSH and CDR2 LQKENI. V was clipped by 1 base and J by 5 bases, with 17 bases between them. CDR3 in amino acids: CASSPQFRGGGYGYTF. The CDR3 bases are TGTGCCAGCTCACCACAATTTAGGGGCGGAGGATATGGCTACACCTTC.

This clone is a singleton in its sample. The V gene is TRBV2, the J gene TRBJ1-5; TRBD1 might be the D (5 bases). The CDR3 is made up of 16 amino acids. Germline V gene lookup returns CDR1 SNHLY and CDR2 FYNNEI. V was cut by 4 bases and J by 4 bases, with 17 bases left in between. CDR3 in amino acids: CASSVFGRDLNQPQHF. As DNA, the CDR3 is TGTGCCAGCAGTGTCTTCGGCAGGGACCTAAATCAGCCCCAGCATTTT.

The CDR3 region is CASSFSVNTEAFF. In nucleotides, the CDR3 is TGTGCCAGCAGTTTTTCGGTGAACACTGAAGCTTTCTTT. The V gene is TRBV27, the J gene TRBJ1-1; D is unclear. CDR3 size: 13 residues. The ends were cut back, 3 bases at V and 0 bases at J, with 5 bases in the middle. Germline V gives CDR1 MNHEY, CDR2 SMNVEV (reference sequence).

The table lists this clone with many counts. The chain recombines TRBV2 with TRBJ2-1; possibly TRBD2 for D (6 bases). The germline CDR1 and CDR2 sequences are SNHLY and FYNNEI. Trimming removed 5 bases from V and 8 bases from J, with 22 bases in between. This CDR3 has 16 residues. The CDR3 region has the DNA TGTGCCAGCAGTCCTAACGCGTGGGGGAGGTCGGATGAGCAGTTCTTC. It translates to CASSPNAWGRSDEQFF. Full variable domain (missing parts from reference TRBV2 and TRBJ2-1): EPEVTQTPSHQVTQMGQEVILRCVPISNHLYFYWYRQILGQKVEFLVSFYNNEISEKSEIFDDQFSVERPDGSNFTLKIRSTKLEDSAMYFCASSPNAWGRSDEQFFGPGTRLTVL.

This rearrangement joins TRBV18 to TRBJ1-5; D ambiguous. The CDR3 loop spans 14 amino acids. Trimming took off 1 base at V and 0 bases at J, with 4 bases between the two ends. Germline loops: CDR1 KGHSH, CDR2 LQKENI. CDR3 region: CASSPQYSNQPQHF. Here the CDR3 DNA reads TGTGCCAGCTCACCACAGTATAGCAATCAGCCCCAGCATTTT.

This chain connects TRBV30 to TRBJ1-1; D call uncertain. This CDR3 contains 13 residues. CDR1 and CDR2 (germline): GTSNPN, SVGIG (reference sequence). The V end lost 3 bases, the J end lost 1 base, and 9 bases lay between the germline ends. CDR3 amino acids: CAWRRTQNTEAFF. CDR3 nucleotides: TGTGCCTGGAGAAGGACCCAGAACACTGAAGCTTTCTTT.

The V and J genes are TRBV25-1 and TRBJ2-7; D might be TRBD1 (6 bases). The CDR3 runs to 15 residues. Germline CDR1 is MGHDK and CDR2 is SYGVNS. V shed 9 bases and J shed 6 bases, with 24 bases lying between them. In DNA form, the CDR3 reads TGTGCCAGTCACCCAGGTTTAGGGGGTCCGGGCGAGCAGTACTTC. It encodes CASHPGLGGPGEQYF.